This record concerns one T cell receptor beta chain sequence. Its target is not known. This specimen comes from a study of T-cell reconstitution after alpha-beta-depleted transplantation in children. Study-wide findings and caveats: As was reported, about two months after transplant, alpha-beta T cells came from several hundred expanded graft clones.

V was trimmed by 7 bases and J by 5 bases, leaving 14 bases between them. This CDR3 is built from 14 residues. A TCRbeta library incorporating unique molecular identifiers was prepared. TCRdb ran MiXCR on the PCR reads and lists one entry per CDR3 protein. The sample shows around 960,000 distinct CDR3 sequences, around 30% of them seen only once. This chain uses TRBV12-3 or TRBV12-4 with TRBJ1-4; D is undetermined. Source: PBMCs, mostly from graft donor cells, taken 360 days after TCRalphabeta/CD19-depleted stem cell transplant. The clonotype originates from a boy younger than two who had a stem cell transplant for SCID, so the T cells may come from the graft donor. The CDR3 loop is CASTARTGNEKLFF. For the CDR3, the DNA is TGTGCCAGCACCGCCCGGACGGGGAATGAAAAACTGTTTTTT.